This T cell receptor beta chain was sequenced in a study of cytomegalovirus exposure and HLA in healthy donors listed by TCRdb under 2017. About the study as a whole: An earlier analysis of approximately 640 of the donors reported about 250 Gb of sequence data and 100 million to 130 million unique TCR beta sequences from roughly 200 million T cells. Among 300 to 500 genotyped donors of the cohort, an average of around 240,000 unique TCR beta nucleotide sequences was sequenced per donor, of which about 20% were non-productive. Among the roughly 390 genotyped donors, approximately 76% belonged to the genetic ancestry cluster associated with self-reported Caucasian donors. Using immunosequencing, the study profiled T cell repertoires from 640 or so subjects and related those repertoires to cytomegalovirus serostatus. In a later genetic analysis, genome-wide SNP genotypes for 398 of the 666 donors were used, and that subset was treated as a discovery cohort. A few DR-DQ haplotypes were treated as single units for association and clustering because of strong linkage in the cohort. A separate validation cohort of roughly 120 different subjects was used in addition to the 666-subject first cohort. About 330 gigabases of sequencing data and around 90 million unique TCR sequences made up an early release that covered approximately 620 HLA-typed donors. An earlier analysis of roughly 600 of the donors used high-throughput TCR beta sequencing to judge whether each TCR beta V gene segment behaved as functional or pseudogenic. All discovery cohort repertoires had been generated on a single sequencing platform. HLA typing included class I and class II loci at four-digit resolution. Donor age, sex, ethnicity and CMV serostatus were compiled alongside the repertoire data. The aim of the study was to test whether cataloging public T cell receptors could identify signatures of past pathogen exposure. In the later analysis, no new phenotypic data were used to find candidate immune exposures; instead, reliance was placed on TCR beta sequences and their occurrence across donors. The study combined high-throughput TCR immunosequencing, statistical association of individual TCRs with disease status, and machine learning to predict cytomegalovirus infection status. The number of donors typed differed by locus, with about 629-630 for A, B, C, DRB1 and DQB1, over 500 for DQA1, 600 to 610 for DPA1, and around 450 for DPB1. To study patterns of TCR occurrence, a later analysis re-analyzed previously published TCR beta repertoires from 666 donors and added high-resolution HLA genotyping. What the research found in general, with its limitations: According to the authors, the approach could potentially be generalized to other disease states and immunological phenotypes. A later analysis associated 16,951 TCR beta sequences with specific HLA alleles at a false discovery rate of 0.05. Linkage disequilibrium might explain the correlated functional status among segregating V segments, but an unknown experimental factor could not be excluded. CMV serostatus was the only immune exposure information available for the cohort. Compared with equally common non-associated chains, HLA-associated TCR beta chains in a later analysis were more clonally expanded and had lower generation probabilities. Because counts were too low, roughly 16 rarely observed V segments, including chromosome 9 orphons, were left out of the earlier analysis of about 500 of the donors. In a later analysis, several top co-occurrence clusters were reported to appear linked to parvovirus B19, influenza, CMV and Epstein-Barr virus. A group of highly shared sequence variants was considered likely to be a technical artifact of the sequencing pipeline. According to a later genetic analysis, donors in an Asian-associated ancestry cluster had fewer N-insertions in productive TCRs than the approximately 670-donor mean. A further reported finding was that TCR beta sequences accurately predicted the HLA-A and HLA-B alleles for most subjects in the first cohort. Strong co-occurrence of HLA alleles, especially DR and DQ, made assigning TCR associations to individual alleles difficult. Cytomegalovirus status was reported to be diagnosed by the classifier with high specificity and sensitivity in both the original and validation cohorts. According to a later analysis, TCR association rates differed among HLA loci, with DRB1 alleles showing the most associated TCRs and HLA-C alleles showing the fewest. Because the 87-base-pair reads could not distinguish some IMGT-functional V segments, including TRBV6-2 and TRBV6-3, those segments were excluded. Because HLA typing was missing for some donors at each locus, association tests included only the typed subset. This cohort had only TCR beta chains sequenced, and the lack of alpha or paired-chain data limited which features could be detected. A later analysis found that most CMV-associated TCR beta chains appeared HLA-restricted, with HLA associations seemingly driven largely by CMV exposure. In a later genetic analysis, a missense DCLRE1C variant was associated with V-gene and J-gene trimming of TCR beta chains, and the association was replicated in an independent cohort. A few of the identified cytomegalovirus-associated TCR beta chains were confirmed in vitro to be specific for cytomegalovirus antigens. In the study, about 150 TCR beta chains were listed as associated with cytomegalovirus. Roughly uniform sequencing depth across donors was assumed in presence/absence analyses, although this assumption may not hold. In an earlier analysis of 587 of the donors, most TCR beta V segments appeared in productive rearrangements about 87% or about 30% of the time, broadly matching IMGT annotations. Across donors, most TCR sequences were observed very rarely, whereas some public TCRs were present in many individuals.

CDR1 and CDR2 were assigned from the germline V gene (reference sequence) as SEHNR and FQNEAQ. The CDR3 contains 14 residues, cysteine and phenylalanine counted. The sequence is cut down to CDR3 DNA, 42 bases in frame from base 1. Trimmed from V: 5 bases; trimmed from J: 2 bases; junction bases lacking a gene match: 5. Libraries were built with the immunoSEQ multiplex PCR assay. A mixture of 60 forward primers for TCR Vbeta segments and 13 reverse primers for TCR Jbeta segments was used in the multiplex PCR. The CDR3 region of rearranged TCR beta genes was amplified from genomic DNA by a multiplex PCR assay. The Illumina HiSeq System was used to sequence the amplified TCR beta libraries as 87-base-pair reads. In the source study's methods: Across the 700 or so repertoires, a later analysis counted some 80 million unique TCR beta chains, approximately 12 million of which were shared by at least two donors. Raw reads were error-corrected and collapsed into unique sequences with a nearest-neighbor algorithm that merged closely related sequences to remove PCR and sequencing errors. V, D and J gene segments were assigned by aligning CDR3 sequences to IMGT reference sequences. For a sequence to be retained, a match of at least six nucleotides to both a V gene segment and a J gene segment was required. Rearrangements were classified as productive when the CDR3 lacked stop codons and remained in frame with V and J, and all other rearrangements were classified as non-productive. CDR3 was defined according to IMGT convention as the region running from the second conserved V-encoded cysteine to the conserved J-encoded phenylalanine. Sequences without an unambiguous match to a single V gene segment were excluded from the earlier analysis of a few hundred of the donors. An earlier analysis of several hundred of the donors classified V segments as functional when productive rearrangements were above 56.7% and as segregating when the standard deviation between donors was above 5%. To diagnose cytomegalovirus status from the catalog of TCR beta chain sequences, a statistical classification framework was built. V and J gene assignment, in a later analysis, came from comparing TCR nucleotide sequences with IMGT/GENE-DB human TR gene sequences. A later analysis assigned CDR3 sequences and most-parsimonious VDJ recombination scenarios with the TCRdist pipeline. In a later analysis, each TCR beta chain was defined by its CDR3 amino acid sequence together with its V-gene family, and reads without a unique V-gene family were excluded. As a way to deal with suspected cross-contamination and a sequencing artifact, a later analysis dropped 592 nucleotide sequences that were highly shared and had low generation probability. A later analysis calculated a clonal expansion index for each public chain from normalized within-repertoire ranks of inferred template counts. In a later analysis, generation probabilities were computed with a VDJ recombination model fitted to out-of-frame rearrangements, and the resulting probabilities were checked against IGoR. In a later analysis, TCR-TCR, TCR-HLA and TCR-CMV co-occurrence was scored with hypergeometric tests, and a repertoire-size bias correction was applied to TCR pairs. False discovery rates were estimated in a later analysis by permuting HLA or CMV assignments 20 times. In a later analysis, co-occurring TCRs were grouped using DBSCAN, with TCRdist sequence similarity added in when clustering inside HLA-allele-positive subsets. Co-occurrence clustering excluded repertoires with fewer than 30,000 or more than 120,000 public chains, plus five with anomalous nucleotide sharing. Not all clones reach the TCRdb copy of this immuneACCESS table, which keeps in-frame sequences only. Checked studies attribute under half of the gap to unresolved V genes and leave the rest unexplained. That table furnishes V, J and clone size, whereas the DNA furnished D and trimming. The sample profile shows some 130,000 clones; around 77% of them were found once. The ten biggest clones cover 0.94% of the sample.

Turning to this clone: What antigen it recognizes has not been identified. No much larger clone is present one base from it, and per-base qualities are unavailable.

The cohort consisted of approximately 670 healthy bone marrow donors. At the time of sampling, every cohort member was nominally healthy, though immune exposures that went unrecorded were likely present. The donor was CMV seronegative and belonged to the group of 350 to 400 seronegative cohort members. A peripheral blood sample was provided by each donor, and peripheral blood mononuclear cells were used for TCR beta sequencing. Genomic DNA extraction from the blood cell samples was performed with the Qiagen DNeasy Blood Extraction Kit. The clonotype was recovered from a woman aged 55-69 years in good health and CMV-seronegative. In this chain, TRBV7-9 is recombined with TRBJ2-7, with TRBD2 identical over 8 junction bases. The sequencing sample was made of PBMCs. The CDR3 is CASSPRGGAYEQYF. The sequenced DNA is TGTGCCAGCAGCCCCCGGGGGGGGGCCTACGAGCAGTACTTC.